This T cell receptor beta chain derives from a study of Ad26.COV2.S vaccination and SARS-CoV-2 variants. Study in general: Donor had been placed in the Ad26.COV2.S arm of the COV1001 trial. Ad26.COV2.S, an intramuscular injection, was given once or twice 56 days apart.

The table came from immunoSEQ multiplex PCR; TCRdb's copy has only in-frame clones and leaves some out. Among about 480,000 clones listed, around 88% were seen once. CDR1 is SEHNR, CDR2 FQNEAQ, per germline (reference sequence). CDR3 size: 14 residues. After removal of 1 base from V and 3 bases from J, the junction contained 3 bases not matched to a gene. Treatment meaning: over 15 received Ad26.COV2.S at low or high dose, single or two shots; about 5 received placebo; per-sample allocation not given. Sampling was performed 63 days after the first vaccine or placebo injection. An Ad26 vector carrying the Wuhan-strain SARS-CoV-2 spike served as the vaccine. This clone was counted only a few times.

The V gene is TRBV7-9, the J gene TRBJ2-7; 7 bases align to TRBD1. The TCR sequence derives from a person between 18 and 59 years old who received the Ad26.COV2.S COVID-19 vaccine or a placebo. Material: peripheral blood, obtained in a trial of Ad26.COV2.S vaccine versus placebo. The CDR3, as DNA: TGTGCCAGCAGCTTAGACACAGGGGACTACGAGCAGTACTTC. Translating gives CASSLDTGDYEQYF.